This TCR beta chain was sequenced for a study of blood T cells in healthy people across ages. This clonotype was observed a single time. Alongside a J-beta primer mix, a sample-barcoded 5' primer served in a second PCR lasting roughly 6 to 12 cycles. TCRdb ran MiXCR on the 5' RACE reads and lists one entry per CDR3 protein. The sample holds 1.5 million to 2 million distinct CDR3 sequences, around 35% seen once. Trimming left V 4 bases short and J 8 bases short, with 9 bases between. Germline V gives CDR1 SGDLS, CDR2 YYNGEE. The CDR3 is 11 amino acids. The sample consisted of blood. The V call is TRBV9, the J call TRBJ1-2; D unclear. This TCR was sampled from a woman aged 25 to 39 in good health. The CDR3 is CASSSRAGYTF. The CDR3 DNA reads TGTGCCAGCAGCTCCCGGGCAGGCTACACCTTC.